Listed here is a single TCR beta chain. The cohort comprised adults aged roughly 18 to 90 years residing in 24 US areas. These data are taken from a study of blood T cell repertoires in COVID-19. About the study: There were acute and convalescent COVID-19 samples, and they came from the United States, Italy and Spain. PBMCs, B-cell-depleted T cells, or T cells were the source of the cDNA or gDNA that made up the material.

In the original processing: Reference gene primer amplification yielded estimated nucleated cell counts. Repertoires were generated with immunoSEQ multiplex PCR, while TCRdb's copy carries only in-frame clones and drops some. The DNA was the basis for D and trimming; V, J and clone size are from that table. The sample holds approximately 280,000 clones, 85% to 90% seen once. Material: PBMCs or T cells enriched from blood (not recorded which). The clonotype was recovered from a woman younger than 30 with acute COVID-19.

The CDR3 bases are TGTGCCAGCAGCTCTCCCGGGACTAGGGAACCACATGAGCAGTTCTTC. Its translation: CASSSPGTREPHEQFF. The rearrangement joins TRBV7-6 to TRBJ2-1, with 8 bases matching TRBD2. The CDR3 sequence is 16 residues long. The J segment lost 8 bases and the V segment lost 4 bases, leaving 13 bases of the junction unmatched. Germline V gene sequence: CDR1 SGHVS, CDR2 FNYEAQ. The entire variable domain, with the rest obtained from reference TRBV7-6 and TRBJ2-1, is as follows: GAGVSQSPRYKVTKRGQDVALRCDPISGHVSLYWYRQALGQGPEFLTYFNYEAQQDKSGLPNDRFSAERPEGSISTLTIQRTEQRDSAMYRCASSSPGTREPHEQFFGPGTRLTVL.